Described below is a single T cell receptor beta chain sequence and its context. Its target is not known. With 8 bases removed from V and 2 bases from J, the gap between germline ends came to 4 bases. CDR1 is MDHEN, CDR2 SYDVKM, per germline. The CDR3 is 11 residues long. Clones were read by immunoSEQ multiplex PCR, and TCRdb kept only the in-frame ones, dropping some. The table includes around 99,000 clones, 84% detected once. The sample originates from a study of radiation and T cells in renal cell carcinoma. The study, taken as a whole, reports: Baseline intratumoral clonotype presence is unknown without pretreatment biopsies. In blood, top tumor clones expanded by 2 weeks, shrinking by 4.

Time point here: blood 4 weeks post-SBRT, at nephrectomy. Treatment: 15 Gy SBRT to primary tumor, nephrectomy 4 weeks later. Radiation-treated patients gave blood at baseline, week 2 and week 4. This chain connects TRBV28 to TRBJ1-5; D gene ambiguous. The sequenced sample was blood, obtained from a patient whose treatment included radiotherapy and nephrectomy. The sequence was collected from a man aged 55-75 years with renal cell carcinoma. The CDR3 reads CASEGNQPQHF. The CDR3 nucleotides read TGTGCCAGCGAGGGCAATCAGCCCCAGCATTTT.